Following are 3 T cell receptor beta chains from one sample sequenced in a study of regulatory T cells in long-lasting Graves disease. Documented time point: newly diagnosed GD, antithyroid drugs for less than 3 months. PBMCs provided the RNA from which the TCR library was made. CDR3-region Arm-PCR and iRepertoire HTBI primers produced the TCR beta libraries. In TCRdb, the multiplex PCR reads were re-called with MiXCR into one record per CDR3 protein. The repertoire consists of around 250,000 distinct CDR3 sequences, with 20% occurring once and the leading ten covering 14%. Sequencing used peripheral blood mononuclear cells (PBMCs), obtained at new diagnosis, from a patient treated with antithyroid drugs. These receptors came from a female donor with Graves disease.

In its sample, this clonotype was seen a few times. A far larger clone is off by one base, so a read error is likely. The rearrangement uses TRBV7-2 and TRBJ2-3; perhaps TRBD1 as D (5 bases). In germline, CDR1 is SGHTA, CDR2 FQGNSA. The CDR3 is 15 amino acids. The CDR3 region is CASSSSRQTTHEQSF. CDR3 DNA sequence: TGTGCCAGCAGCTCCTCTAGACAGACAACGCATGAGCAGTCCTTC.

This clonotype was counted many times. The chain joins TRBV3-1 to TRBJ2-1; 11 bases line up with TRBD1. Germline assignment: CDR1 LGHDT and CDR2 YNNKEL (reference sequence). There are 17 residues in the CDR3. V shed 3 bases and J 6 bases; nucleotides not matched to a gene: 10. The CDR3 protein is CASSHGTGGSAGNEQFF. CDR3 in DNA: TGTGCCAGCAGCCACGGGACAGGGGGGTCTGCGGGCAATGAGCAGTTCTTC.

The J gene is TRBJ2-7, the V gene TRBV5-5; D is perhaps TRBD2 (6 bases). The length of the CDR3 is 15 residues. V was pared by 3 bases and J by 1 base, with 14 bases between. The germline CDR1 and CDR2 sequences are SGHKS and YYEKEE (reference sequence). DNA for the CDR3: TGTGCCAGCAGCTCCCGGGGGAGAGGTTCCTACGAGCAGTACTTC. This encodes CASSSRGRGSYEQYF.